This T cell receptor beta chain emerged from a study of T cell responses to AZD1222 COVID-19 vaccine. Regarding the study as a whole: Repertoire sampling occurred only after the peak T cell response. Along spike, vaccine-associated CD4 TCRs were found throughout, with dominance at 160-218 and 743-854. Clonal diversity may have been underestimated in mostly white British donors.

A note on this clone: Its antigen is not identified.

Timing groups of about 4 and about 12 weeks for second doses were pooled. The assay was immunoSEQ multiplex PCR, and TCRdb's table has in-frame clones only and misses some. The sample has about 67,000 clones; roughly 80% are singletons. V lost 3 bases and J lost 6, with 12 bases in between. The V gene's germline CDR1 is MNHEY and CDR2 SMNVEV (reference sequence). This CDR3 contains 13 residues. The specimen comprised peripheral blood, sampled 28 days after the second AZD1222 dose. This sequence joins TRBV27 and TRBJ2-7; possibly TRBD2 for D (5 bases). This TCR came from an adult who received the AZD1222 COVID-19 vaccine. Here the CDR3 DNA reads TGTGCCAGCAGTTTGCTTCAGGCGGGCGAGCAGTACTTC. Translated, it gives CASSLLQAGEQYF.